This T cell receptor (beta chain) was identified in a study of OX40 agonist ivuxolimab in advanced cancers. Whole-study findings and limits: Clones of CD4+ and CD8+ blood T cells grew by week 6 at doses of 0.1 to 3.0 mg/kg.

Anyone with autoimmune disease history or systemic immunosuppression was excluded. V shed 5 bases and J shed 2 bases, with 7 bases lying between them. Germline CDR1 reads MNHNS; CDR2 reads SASEGT. This CDR3 has 13 amino acids. Clones were sequenced by immunoSEQ multiplex PCR, and TCRdb holds only the in-frame ones, with some missing. The sample comprises roughly 88,000 clones, 80% to 90% of which are singletons, and about 4% rests with the top ten. Remarks on this clone: The antigen remains undetermined.

The source was CD4+ or CD8+ T cells sorted from blood, collected in a trial of the OX40 agonist ivuxolimab. This chain uses TRBV6-1 with TRBJ1-5; no firm D call. This TCR came from an adult with an advanced solid tumor such as melanoma, head and neck, liver or kidney cancer. The CDR3 DNA follows: TGTGCCAGCAGTCGGGTAGGCAATCAGCCCCAGCATTTT. Its protein product is CASSRVGNQPQHF.